These T cell receptor beta chains were read from a single sample in a study of low-dose radiotherapy and immunotherapy resistance in tumors. MiXCR, run by TCRdb on the reads, gives a single entry per CDR3 protein. The top ten hold around 5.7% of the sample, which has 55,000 to 70,000 distinct CDR3 sequences, under 30% seen once. Source: PBMCs, taken before treatment. The receptors were sampled from a male donor with prostate cancer. The conserved cysteine and the conserved F or W are not part of the CDR3 here. The order of the fields is J gene, V gene, CDR3 protein.

J gene: TRBJ2-1
V gene: TRBV20-1
CDR3 protein: SAGDRAYNEQF

J gene: TRBJ2-5
V gene: TRBV5-1
CDR3 protein: ASSLESPKETQY

J gene: TRBJ1-4
V gene: TRBV7-9
CDR3 protein: ASSPDDRRTNEKLF

J gene: TRBJ2-1
V gene: TRBV27
CDR3 protein: ASSLSSGLVIEQF

J gene: TRBJ2-7
V gene: TRBV11-2
CDR3 protein: ASSGGGLDHLGQY

J gene: TRBJ2-7
V gene: TRBV6-2/TRBV6-3
CDR3 protein: ASTEGGPKVYEQY

J gene: TRBJ2-5
V gene: TRBV27
CDR3 protein: ASSHSGAGGETQY

J gene: TRBJ1-2
V gene: TRBV3-1
CDR3 protein: ASSQRQGYYGYT

J gene: TRBJ2-3
V gene: TRBV11-1
CDR3 protein: ASSPGTGGDTQY

J gene: TRBJ1-1
V gene: TRBV30
CDR3 protein: AWSTSNTEAF

J gene: TRBJ2-1
V gene: TRBV28
CDR3 protein: ASVKASGTYNEQF

J gene: TRBJ2-7
V gene: TRBV6-2/TRBV6-3
CDR3 protein: ASSYQGAYEQY

J gene: TRBJ2-1
V gene: TRBV19
CDR3 protein: ASSTSSGPYEQF

J gene: TRBJ2-3
V gene: TRBV3-1
CDR3 protein: ASSQDFSPDTQY

J gene: TRBJ2-7
V gene: TRBV11-2
CDR3 protein: ASSLTRSGAYEQY

J gene: TRBJ1-5
V gene: TRBV19
CDR3 protein: ASSIRGQGSLNQPQH

J gene: TRBJ2-5
V gene: TRBV14
CDR3 protein: ASSPRQGEKTQY

J gene: TRBJ1-1
V gene: TRBV12-3/TRBV12-4
CDR3 protein: ASSIATEAF

J gene: TRBJ2-3
V gene: TRBV20-1
CDR3 protein: SAMDWRGGTDTQY

J gene: TRBJ2-7
V gene: TRBV18
CDR3 protein: ASSPFGTGSPGEQY

J gene: TRBJ1-4
V gene: TRBV28
CDR3 protein: ASSLSDRGGLF

J gene: TRBJ2-2
V gene: TRBV25-1
CDR3 protein: ASSESGTGELF

J gene: TRBJ2-3
V gene: TRBV12-3/TRBV12-4
CDR3 protein: ASSRTSGGAEDTQY

J gene: TRBJ2-1
V gene: TRBV5-6
CDR3 protein: ASSLDRGGGNEQF

J gene: TRBJ2-1
V gene: TRBV2
CDR3 protein: ASRRILGNEQF

J gene: TRBJ1-1
V gene: TRBV7-3
CDR3 protein: ASSLGVSTEAF

J gene: TRBJ1-6
V gene: TRBV18
CDR3 protein: ASSSTPRGRADSPLH

J gene: TRBJ1-3
V gene: TRBV12-3/TRBV12-4
CDR3 protein: ASSTTGSGNTIY

J gene: TRBJ2-7
V gene: TRBV20-1
CDR3 protein: SARDRGHLPSYEQY

J gene: TRBJ1-4
V gene: TRBV6-2/TRBV6-3
CDR3 protein: ATGRGSEKLF

J gene: TRBJ2-2
V gene: TRBV19
CDR3 protein: ASRQGLAGGRDTGELF

J gene: TRBJ1-1
V gene: TRBV6-2/TRBV6-3
CDR3 protein: ASSIGGTEAF

J gene: TRBJ2-2
V gene: TRBV2
CDR3 protein: ASSGGFGAGELF

J gene: TRBJ2-1
V gene: TRBV28
CDR3 protein: ASSFTLGGVGNEQF

J gene: TRBJ2-6
V gene: TRBV28
CDR3 protein: ATSDRTGSGANVLT

J gene: TRBJ1-2
V gene: TRBV12-3/TRBV12-4
CDR3 protein: ASRTTGMWGYT

J gene: TRBJ1-1
V gene: TRBV10-3
CDR3 protein: AISEDRGAF

J gene: TRBJ2-7
V gene: TRBV5-1
CDR3 protein: ASSLEAGMIYEQY

J gene: TRBJ1-1
V gene: TRBV14
CDR3 protein: ASSQDITSFTEAF

J gene: TRBJ2-3
V gene: TRBV29-1
CDR3 protein: SVETERTDTQY

J gene: TRBJ1-4
V gene: TRBV4-2
CDR3 protein: ASSLSTRGSREKLF